A single sample gave rise to the 12 T cell receptor beta chains below, sequenced in a study of shared clonotypes between healthy human individuals. TCRdb's copy holds only in-frame clones and misses some; the assay was immunoSEQ multiplex PCR. The sample includes about 480,000 clones, over 60% of them seen just once. The sequenced material came from PBMCs. Receptors originate from a woman in her thirties or forties in good health. Some clones in this sample may be carry-over from other donors' samples.

This clone has a count of ten or more. The chain uses TRBV7-2 and TRBJ2-2; TRBD2 might be the D (7 bases). Trimming left V 5 bases short and J 2 bases short, with 15 bases between. This CDR3 comprises 16 residues. Germline values: CDR1 SGHTA, CDR2 FQGNSA. The CDR3 coding sequence is TGTGCCAGCAGCACACAGGGACTACCCAACACCGGGGAGCTGTTTTTT. Amino acid sequence: CASSTQGLPNTGELFF.

This clone was seen more than once but under ten times. Other DNA variants within this sample encode the same CDR3. CDR3: CASSEALTGANVLTF. Here the CDR3 DNA reads TGTGCCAGCAGTGAAGCGCTAACAGGGGCCAACGTCCTGACTTTC. This rearrangement joins TRBV6-1 to TRBJ2-6, with D uncertain. This CDR3 is built from 15 residues. Germline CDR1 and CDR2: MNHNS and SASEGT. Trimming removed 0 bases at V and 4 bases at J, with 7 bases between.

The chain is built from TRBV14 and TRBJ2-2, with D possibly matching TRBD1 (5 bases). V lost 1 base to trimming and J lost 6 bases, with 15 bases between them. Germline V lookup: CDR1 SGHDN, CDR2 FVKESK. The CDR3 length is 16 residues. As DNA, the CDR3 is TGTGCCAGCAGCCAAGTTCGTGGGGCTGGCGCCGGGGAGCTGTTTTTT. This translates into CASSQVRGAGAGELFF.

The chain employs TRBV30 and TRBJ1-3, with TRBD1 identical over 9 bases. The CDR3 totals 17 residues. Trimming cost V 1 base and J 0 bases; bases outside gene matches: 7. Germline V gene sequence: CDR1 GTSNPN, CDR2 SVGIG (reference sequence). DNA of the CDR3: TGTGCCTGGAGTGCCGGGACAGGGTTATACTCTGGAAACACCATATATTTT. Residues: CAWSAGTGLYSGNTIYF.

The chain employs TRBV11-2 and TRBJ2-7, with 14 bases matching TRBD2. Trimming took 5 bases from V and 4 from J; bases not matched to a gene: 4. Germline CDR1 reads SGHAT; CDR2 reads FQNNGV. The CDR3 has 15 residues. This CDR3 is CASSQGTSGSYEQYF. Written as DNA, the CDR3 is TGTGCCAGCAGCCAGGGGACTAGCGGGAGTTACGAGCAGTACTTC.

This chain links TRBV5-5 with TRBJ1-5, with 8 bases identical to TRBD1. Germline V gives CDR1 SGHKS, CDR2 YYEKEE (reference sequence). The CDR3 loop spans 15 amino acids. V gave up 1 base and J gave up 5 bases; unmatched junction bases: 5. CDR3 sequence (DNA): TGTGCCAGCAGCTTGTCAGGGGGCAGGGATCAGCCCCAGCATTTT. It yields the protein CASSLSGGRDQPQHF.

The chain couples TRBV7-9 to TRBJ2-2; 12 bases fit TRBD2. Germline CDR1 is SEHNR and CDR2 is FQNEAQ (reference sequence). There are 17 residues in the CDR3. The V gene end was trimmed by 5 bases and the J gene end by 3 bases; junction bases not matched to a gene: 7. In nucleotides, the CDR3 is TGTGCCAGCAGCCCTGGACTAGCGGGGATTTACACCGGGGAGCTGTTTTTT. Protein product: CASSPGLAGIYTGELFF. The full variable domain, its missing parts supplied by reference TRBV7-9 and TRBJ2-2, is DTGVSQNPRHKITKRGQNVTFRCDPISEHNRLYWYRQTLGQGPEFLTYFQNEAQLEKSRLLSDRFSAERPKGSFSTLEIQRTEQGDSAMYLCASSPGLAGIYTGELFFGEGSRLTVL.

Of note for this clone: Other DNA variants within this sample encode the same CDR3. The chain uses TRBV7-2 and TRBJ2-7; D gene ambiguous. CDR3 length: 13 amino acids. Germline V CDR1 and CDR2: SGHTA, FQGNSA. V was clipped by 1 base and J by 2 bases, with 6 bases between them. CDR3 amino acids: CASSLGGPYEQYF. CDR3 DNA: TGTGCCAGCAGCTTAGGGGGTCCCTACGAGCAGTACTTC.

The chain recombines TRBV9 with TRBJ2-2, with 11 bases identical to TRBD1. This CDR3 is 17 amino acids long. V gave up 1 base and J gave up 0 bases; unmatched junction bases: 2. From germline, CDR1 is SGDLS and CDR2 YYNGEE. Here the CDR3 DNA reads TGTGCCAGCAGCGTAAGGGGACAGGGGGCGAACACCGGGGAGCTGTTTTTT. Translated: CASSVRGQGANTGELFF.

This clone has a handful of counts. The V gene is TRBV28, the J gene TRBJ1-5; D unresolved. The germline V gene has CDR1 MDHEN and CDR2 SYDVKM. This CDR3 comprises 12 residues. The germline V and J ends were trimmed by 8 bases and 3 bases, with 8 bases remaining between them. The CDR3 sequence: CASGEVNQPQHF. The DNA for the CDR3 is TGTGCCAGCGGGGAGGTCAATCAGCCCCAGCATTTT.

The chain recombines TRBV5-1 with TRBJ2-3, with D unresolved. Germline V gene sequence: CDR1 SGHRS, CDR2 YFSETQ. V shed 0 bases and J shed 1 base, with 6 bases lying between them. This CDR3 is built from 14 residues. CDR3 in DNA: TGCGCCAGCAGCTTGGTTCGAGGCACAGATACGCAGTATTTT. Protein: CASSLVRGTDTQYF. The full variable domain, completed using reference TRBV5-1 and TRBJ2-3, is KAGVTQTPRYLIKTRGQQVTLSCSPISGHRSVSWYQQTPGQGLQFLFEYFSETQRNKGNFPGRFSGRQFSNSRSEMNVSTLELGDSALYLCASSLVRGTDTQYFGPGTRLTVL.

The genes are TRBV28 and TRBJ2-5; possible D gene TRBD2, 6 bases. The last part of the DNA fits TRBJ2-7 better; the J call may be wrong. CDR3 length: 15 amino acids. CDR1 and CDR2 from the germline V gene are MDHEN and SYDVKM. The CDR3 region is CASSLFGGISYEQYF. CDR3 sequence (DNA): TGTGCCAGCAGTTTATTTGGCGGGATCTCCTACGAGCAGTACTTC.